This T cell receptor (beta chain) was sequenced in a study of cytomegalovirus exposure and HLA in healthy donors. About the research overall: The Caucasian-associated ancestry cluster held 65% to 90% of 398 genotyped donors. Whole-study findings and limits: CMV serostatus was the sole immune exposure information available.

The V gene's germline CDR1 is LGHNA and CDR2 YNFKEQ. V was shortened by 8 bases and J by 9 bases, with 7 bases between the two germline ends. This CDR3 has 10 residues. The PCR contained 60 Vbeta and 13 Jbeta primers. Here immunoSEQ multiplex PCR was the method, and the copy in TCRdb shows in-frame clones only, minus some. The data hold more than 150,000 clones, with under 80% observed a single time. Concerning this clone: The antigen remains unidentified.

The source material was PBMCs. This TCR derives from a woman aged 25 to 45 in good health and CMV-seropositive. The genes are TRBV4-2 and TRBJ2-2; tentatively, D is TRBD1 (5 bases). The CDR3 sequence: CASWGRELFF. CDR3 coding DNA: TGTGCCAGCTGGGGCCGGGAGCTGTTTTTT.